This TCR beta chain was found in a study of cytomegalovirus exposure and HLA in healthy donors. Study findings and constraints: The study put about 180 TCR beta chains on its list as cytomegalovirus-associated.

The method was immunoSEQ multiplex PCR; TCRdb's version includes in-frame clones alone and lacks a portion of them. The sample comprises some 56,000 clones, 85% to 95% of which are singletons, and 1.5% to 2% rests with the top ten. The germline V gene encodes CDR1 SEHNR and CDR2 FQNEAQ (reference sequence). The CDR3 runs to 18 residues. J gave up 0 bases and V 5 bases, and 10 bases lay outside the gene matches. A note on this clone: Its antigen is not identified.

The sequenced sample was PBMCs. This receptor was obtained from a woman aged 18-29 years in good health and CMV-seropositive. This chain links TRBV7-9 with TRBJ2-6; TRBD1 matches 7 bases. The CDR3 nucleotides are TGTGCCAGCAGCACCTCCAGACAGGGTACCTCTGGGGCCAACGTCCTGACTTTC. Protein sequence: CASSTSRQGTSGANVLTF.